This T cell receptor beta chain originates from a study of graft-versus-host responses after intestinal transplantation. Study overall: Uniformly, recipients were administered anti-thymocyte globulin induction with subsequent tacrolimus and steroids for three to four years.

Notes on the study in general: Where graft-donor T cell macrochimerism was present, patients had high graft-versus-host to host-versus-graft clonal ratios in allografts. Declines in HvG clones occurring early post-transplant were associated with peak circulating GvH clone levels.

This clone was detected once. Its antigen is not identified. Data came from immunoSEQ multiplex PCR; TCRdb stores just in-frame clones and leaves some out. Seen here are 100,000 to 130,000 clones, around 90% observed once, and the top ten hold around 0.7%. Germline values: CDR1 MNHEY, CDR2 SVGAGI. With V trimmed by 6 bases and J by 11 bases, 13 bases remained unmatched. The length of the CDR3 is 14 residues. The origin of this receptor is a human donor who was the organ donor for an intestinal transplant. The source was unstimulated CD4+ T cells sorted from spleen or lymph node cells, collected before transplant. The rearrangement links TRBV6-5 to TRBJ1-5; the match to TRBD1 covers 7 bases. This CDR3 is CASRPDRERGSQHF. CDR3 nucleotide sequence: TGTGCCAGCAGACCCGACAGGGAGAGAGGTTCCCAGCATTTT.